Below, 20 T cell receptor beta chains from the same sample are listed, as sequenced in a study of tumor and adjacent non-tumor tissue in lung cancer. RNA was extracted from bulk tissue without any cell sorting. A modified ARM-PCR protocol with three rounds of nested PCR amplified TCRbeta. TCRdb called the multiplex PCR reads again in MiXCR, with one record for every CDR3 protein. The table has about 90,000 distinct CDR3 sequences, roughly three fifths seen once. The sample taken for sequencing was lung tumor tissue. The receptors come from a man between 65 and 80 years old with non-small cell lung cancer.

With regard to this clonotype: At one end the junction does not follow the germline gene, possibly because of a read error. The gene calls are TRBV6-5 and TRBJ2-7; tentatively, D is TRBD1 or TRBD2 (6 bases each). Looked up from germline, CDR1 is MNHEY and CDR2 is SVGAGI. The CDR3 length is 13 residues. The CDR3 DNA reads as TGTACCAGCGGGCAACGGGACAACTACGAGCAGTACTTC. Translating gives CTSGQRDNYEQYF.

With regard to this clonotype: This may be a read error, as it is one base from a much larger clone. This chain joins TRBV6-5 and TRBJ1-2, with 9 bases lining up with TRBD1. Germline V lookup: CDR1 MNHEY, CDR2 SVGAGI. This CDR3 comprises 14 residues. The CDR3 DNA reads TGTGCCAGCAGCACCGGACAGGGGCGACGTGTGTACGCCTTC. It encodes CASSTGQGRRVYAF.

On this clonotype: A read error is possible here, since a much larger clone lies one base away. The final CDR3 position lacks the conserved phenylalanine or tryptophan, pointing to a likely read error. J is TRBJ1-1 and V is TRBV6-1; the D gene is possibly TRBD1 (6 bases). This CDR3 comprises 11 residues. The germline V and J ends were trimmed by 4 bases and 10 bases, with 10 bases remaining between them. Germline-derived CDR1 and CDR2 are MNHNS and SASEGT. The CDR3 nucleotides read TGTGCCAGCAGTGCGGGGGCGGGAGCTTTCTCT. This codes for CASSAGAGAFS.

This clonotype turned up a few times. A much larger clonotype is one base distant, so this may be a read error. The genes are TRBV29-1 and TRBJ2-7; 12 nucleotides line up with TRBD1. The germline V gene has CDR1 SQVTM and CDR2 ANQGSEA. The CDR3 spans 15 residues. The trim removed 7 bases at V and 2 bases at J, leaving 9 bases unmatched. CDR3 DNA: TGCAGCGCCATAACCGGGACAGGGGGCACCTACGAGCAGTACTTC. Protein product: CSAITGTGGTYEQYF.

Comments on this clonotype: A read error may produce the germline difference seen at one junction end. The CDR3 DNA reads TGCAGCGTTGACGAGCGGGGGTCCTACAATGAGAAGTTCTTC. This gives the protein CSVDERGSYNEKFF. The J gene is TRBJ2-1, the V gene TRBV29-1, with 8 bases lining up with TRBD2. Germline V gene lookup returns CDR1 SQVTM and CDR2 ANQGSEA. The CDR3 is 14 residues long.

Concerning this clonotype: Given a much more abundant clone one base away, this may be a read error. This chain links TRBV5-1 with TRBJ2-3; the D is unclear. Germline V lookup: CDR1 SGHRS, CDR2 YFSETQ. V lost 4 bases, J lost 0 bases, and 9 bases lay in between. The CDR3 contains 14 residues. Written as DNA, the CDR3 is TGCGCCAGCAGCACGTCCGCTAGCACAGATACGCAGTATTTT. This translates into CASSTSASTDTQYF.

As regards this clonotype: A much larger clone differs by one base, so this may be a read error. This chain uses TRBV6-1 with TRBJ2-3; 7 bases match TRBD2. J gave up 6 bases and V 7 bases, and 10 bases lay outside the gene matches. Germline lookup yields CDR1 MNHNS and CDR2 SASEGT. The CDR3 is 14 residues long. DNA for the CDR3: TGTGCCAGCAACCGAGGACTAGTATACGATACGCAGTATTTT. Its protein is CASNRGLVYDTQYF.

Comments on this clonotype: No conserved phenylalanine or tryptophan is present at the end of the CDR3, so a read error is the likely explanation. V and J are TRBV11-2 and TRBJ1-1; D might be TRBD1 (6 bases). CDR1 and CDR2 from the germline V gene are SGHAT and FQNNGV. This CDR3 contains 14 residues. DNA of the CDR3: TGTGTCAGCAGCAAGACCCAAGGGGGGACTGAAGCTTTCCTT. It yields the protein CVSSKTQGGTEAFL.

This chain joins TRBV20-1 and TRBJ1-1; D is uncertain. Germline V lookup: CDR1 DFQATT, CDR2 SNEGSKA (reference sequence). V was shortened by 5 bases and J by 2 bases, with 9 bases between the two germline ends. The CDR3 is 12 residues long. This CDR3 is CSALGTNTEAFF. CDR3 in DNA: TGCAGTGCTCTGGGCACAAACACTGAAGCTTTCTTT.

The V and J genes are TRBV20-1 and TRBJ2-5; perhaps TRBD2 as D (6 bases). Germline-derived CDR1 and CDR2 are DFQATT and SNEGSKA (reference sequence). Trimming removed 0 bases from V and 5 bases from J, with 25 bases in between. The CDR3 has 18 amino acids. CDR3 sequence reads: CSARDTMRGAGYSETQYF. CDR3 nucleotide sequence: TGCAGTGCTAGAGATACGATGAGAGGCGCGGGGTACAGCGAGACCCAGTACTTC.

Points on this clonotype: The junction and the germline gene differ at one end; a read error may be behind it. The chain has TRBV11-2 and TRBJ2-1; 7 bases are a match to TRBD2. The CDR3 is 12 amino acids. The germline V gene encodes CDR1 SGHAT and CDR2 FQNNGV. The CDR3 loop reads CTSSSTGGEQLF. CDR3 nucleotide sequence: TGTACCAGCAGTTCTACGGGAGGTGAGCAGTTATTC.

To note about this clonotype: A much more abundant neighbour one base away suggests this may be a read error. The chain combines TRBV2 with TRBJ2-2; possible D gene TRBD2, 6 bases. The CDR3 sequence is 15 residues long. Germline CDR1 SNHLY, CDR2 FYNNEI. CDR3 nucleotides: TGTGCCAGCAGTCTCCGGGAGTCAACCACCCGGGAGCTGTTTTTT. Its protein is CASSLRESTTRELFF.

Notes on this clonotype: Relative to the germline gene, one junction end is altered; a read error may explain this. The J gene is TRBJ2-3, the V gene TRBV11-2, with a weak D call TRBD2 (6 bases). The CDR3 has 16 amino acids. Germline values: CDR1 SGHAT, CDR2 FQNNGV. CDR3 residues: CASGLLGGGYSDTQYF. DNA of the CDR3: TGTGCCAGCGGCTTATTGGGGGGTGGATACTCAGATACGCAGTATTTT.

In the case of this clonotype: Lacking the conserved final phenylalanine or tryptophan, this CDR3 likely reflects a read error. The chain combines TRBV12-3 or TRBV12-4 with TRBJ2-7, with D perhaps TRBD2 (6 bases). This CDR3 has 16 amino acids. CDR3 bases: TGTGCCAGCAGTTTGGAGGGTAGTCCGTTCTCCTATGAGCAGTACTAC. It specifies CASSLEGSPFSYEQYY.

Notes on this clonotype: The junction shows a germline mismatch at one end, possibly a read error. This chain connects TRBV6-5 to TRBJ1-3, with D unclear. CDR3 length equals 16 residues. Germline V gene lookup returns CDR1 MNHEY and CDR2 SVGAGI. CDR3 loop: CASTYSAWGDRNTIYF. The CDR3 region has the DNA TGTGCCAGCACTTACTCCGCGTGGGGAGATAGAAACACCATATATTTT.

A note on this clonotype: This sequence may be a read error, since a much larger clone differs from it by one base. The chain employs TRBV30 and TRBJ2-7; 7 nucleotides agree with TRBD2. The CDR3 has 15 residues. Germline V gene sequence: CDR1 GTSNPN, CDR2 SVGIG (reference sequence). The CDR3 spells CAWTPLSSGRYEQCF. For the CDR3, the DNA is TGTGCCTGGACACCACTCTCTAGCGGTAGATACGAGCAGTGCTTC. Variable domain in full (rest from reference TRBV30 and TRBJ2-7): SQTIHQWPATLVQPVGSPLSLECTVEGTSNPNLYWYRQAAGRGLQLLFYSVGIGQISSEVPQNLSASRPQDRQFILSSKKLLLSDSGFYLCAWTPLSSGRYEQCFGPGTRLTVT.

Remarks on this clonotype: Mismatch with germline at one junction end may stem from a read error. V usage is TRBV14 and J usage is TRBJ1-2; D might be TRBD1 (6 bases). The CDR3 is 18 amino acids. In germline, CDR1 is SGHDN, CDR2 FVKESK. CDR3 sequence (DNA): TGTGCCAGCAGCCAAAGAGCCGGGGGGCGCTTGGCTAACAATGGCTACACCTTC. It yields the protein CASSQRAGGRLANNGYTF.

This clonotype was seen ten or more times. This chain uses TRBV5-1 with TRBJ2-3; D is ambiguous. V gave up 5 bases and J gave up 2 bases, with 6 bases separating them. Germline assignment: CDR1 SGHRS and CDR2 YFSETQ. The CDR3 length is 12 residues. The DNA for the CDR3 is TGCGCCAGCAGAGAGTTCACAGATACGCAGTATTTT. Protein sequence: CASREFTDTQYF.

Remarks on this clonotype: The conserved final phenylalanine or tryptophan is absent from the CDR3, which likely points to a read error. The DNA is left out, because the CDR3 cannot be placed on it with certainty; the CDR3 is given as TCRdb lists it. This chain links TRBV6-1 with TRBJ2-7; no DNA check was done on the table's D call, TRBD1. CDR1 MNHNS and CDR2 SASEGT come from the germline V gene. The CDR3 contains 13 residues when both ends are counted. The CDR3 sequence: CASSEGTEYEQYY.

This clonotype was seen only a few times. At one of its ends the junction is not consistent with the germline gene, which may arise from a read error. This chain joins TRBV6-6 and TRBJ2-7; no reliable D call. Germline V lookup: CDR1 MNHNY, CDR2 SVGAGI (reference sequence). CDR3 length: 13 amino acids. CDR3 in amino acids: CASSYSSTGEQYF. In nucleotides, the CDR3 is TGTGCCAGCAGCTACTCATCGACGGGTGAGCAGTACTTC.